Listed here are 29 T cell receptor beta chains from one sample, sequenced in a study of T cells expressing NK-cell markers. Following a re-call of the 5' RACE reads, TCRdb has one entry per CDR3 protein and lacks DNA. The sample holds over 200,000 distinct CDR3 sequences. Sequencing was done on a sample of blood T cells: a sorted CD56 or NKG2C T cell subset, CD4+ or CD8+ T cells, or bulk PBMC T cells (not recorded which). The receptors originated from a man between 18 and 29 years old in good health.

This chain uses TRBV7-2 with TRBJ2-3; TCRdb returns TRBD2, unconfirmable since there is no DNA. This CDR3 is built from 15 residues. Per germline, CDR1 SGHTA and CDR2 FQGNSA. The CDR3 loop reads CASSPPGLDGDTQYF.

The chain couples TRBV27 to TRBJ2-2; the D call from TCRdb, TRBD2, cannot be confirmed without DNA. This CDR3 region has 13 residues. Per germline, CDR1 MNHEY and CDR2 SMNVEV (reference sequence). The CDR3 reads CASSPLRGGELFF.

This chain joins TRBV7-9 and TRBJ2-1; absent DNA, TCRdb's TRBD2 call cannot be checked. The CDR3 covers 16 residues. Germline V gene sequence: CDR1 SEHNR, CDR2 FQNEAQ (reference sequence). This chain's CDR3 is CASSYASGSGIREQFF.

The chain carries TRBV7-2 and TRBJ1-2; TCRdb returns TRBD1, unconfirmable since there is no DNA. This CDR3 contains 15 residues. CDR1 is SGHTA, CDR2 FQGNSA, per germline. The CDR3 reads CASSPARTGGIGYTF.

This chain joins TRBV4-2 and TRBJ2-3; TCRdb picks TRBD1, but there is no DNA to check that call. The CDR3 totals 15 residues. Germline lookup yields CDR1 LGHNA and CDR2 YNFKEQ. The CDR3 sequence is CASSQEDPRTDTQYF.

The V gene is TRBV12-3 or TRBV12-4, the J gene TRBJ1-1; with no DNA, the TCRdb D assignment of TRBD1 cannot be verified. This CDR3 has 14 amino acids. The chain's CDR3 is CASSLAPGHTEAFF.

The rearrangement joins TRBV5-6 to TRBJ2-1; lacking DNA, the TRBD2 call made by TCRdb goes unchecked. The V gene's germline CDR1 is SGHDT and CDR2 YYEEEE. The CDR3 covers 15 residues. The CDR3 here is CASTTSASGSNEQFF.

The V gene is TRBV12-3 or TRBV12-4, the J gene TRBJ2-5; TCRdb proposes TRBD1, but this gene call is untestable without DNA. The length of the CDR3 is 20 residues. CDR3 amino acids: CASRSGQGPLTTDLHRTQYF.

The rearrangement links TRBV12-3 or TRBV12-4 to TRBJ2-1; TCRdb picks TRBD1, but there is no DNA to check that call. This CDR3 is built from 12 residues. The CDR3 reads CASSKLSRNQFF.

CDR3 region: CASSQLRGGGGNIQYF. The chain combines TRBV12-3 or TRBV12-4 with TRBJ2-4; with no DNA, the TCRdb D assignment of TRBD1 cannot be verified. The CDR3 runs 16 residues.

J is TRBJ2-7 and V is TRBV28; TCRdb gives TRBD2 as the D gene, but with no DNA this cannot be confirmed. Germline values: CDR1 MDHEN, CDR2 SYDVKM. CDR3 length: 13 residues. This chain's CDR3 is CASSLGTTGEQYF.

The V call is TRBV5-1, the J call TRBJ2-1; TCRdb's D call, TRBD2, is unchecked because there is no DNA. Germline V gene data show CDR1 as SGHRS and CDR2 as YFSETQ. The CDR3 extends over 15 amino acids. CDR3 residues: CASSTRLAGVGEQFF.

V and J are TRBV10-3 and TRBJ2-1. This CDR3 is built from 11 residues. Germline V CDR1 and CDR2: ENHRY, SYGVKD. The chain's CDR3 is CAISESSMQFF.

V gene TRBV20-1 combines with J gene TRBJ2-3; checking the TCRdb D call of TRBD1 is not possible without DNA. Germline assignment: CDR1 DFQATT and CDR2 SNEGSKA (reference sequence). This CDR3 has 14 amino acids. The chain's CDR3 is CSAWGLIGTDTQYF.

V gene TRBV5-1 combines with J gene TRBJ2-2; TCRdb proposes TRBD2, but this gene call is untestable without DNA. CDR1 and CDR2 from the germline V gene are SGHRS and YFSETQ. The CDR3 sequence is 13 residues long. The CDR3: CASSLNPLGELFF. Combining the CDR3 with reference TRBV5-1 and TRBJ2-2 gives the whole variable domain KAGVTQTPRYLIKTRGQQVTLSCSPISGHRSVSWYQQTPGQGLQFLFEYFSETQRNKGNFPGRFSGRQFSNSRSEMNVSTLELGDSALYLCASSLNPLGELFFGEGSRLTVL.

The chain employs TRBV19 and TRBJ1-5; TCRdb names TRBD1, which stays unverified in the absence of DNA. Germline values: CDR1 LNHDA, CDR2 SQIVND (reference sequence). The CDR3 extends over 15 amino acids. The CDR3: CASSRGGGSNQPQHF. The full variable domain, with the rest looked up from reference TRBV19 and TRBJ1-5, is DGGITQSPKYLFRKEGQNVTLSCEQNLNHDAMYWYRQDPGQGLRLIYYSQIVNDFQKGDIAEGYSVSREKKESFPLTVTSAQKNPTAFYLCASSRGGGSNQPQHFGDGTRLSIL.

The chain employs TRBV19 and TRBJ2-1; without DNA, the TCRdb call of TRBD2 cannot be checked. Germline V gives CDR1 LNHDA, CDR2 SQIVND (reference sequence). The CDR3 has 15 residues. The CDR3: CASVTVAGGTMKQFF.

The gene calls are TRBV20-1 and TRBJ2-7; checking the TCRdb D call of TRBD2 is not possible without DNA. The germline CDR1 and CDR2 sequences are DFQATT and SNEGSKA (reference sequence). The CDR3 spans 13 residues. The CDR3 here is CSAASGSGYEQYF.

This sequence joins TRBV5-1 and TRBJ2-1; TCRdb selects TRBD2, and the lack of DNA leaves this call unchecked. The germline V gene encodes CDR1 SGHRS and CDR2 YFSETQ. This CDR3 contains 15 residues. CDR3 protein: CASRGLAGAADEQFF. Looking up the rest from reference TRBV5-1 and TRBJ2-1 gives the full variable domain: KAGVTQTPRYLIKTRGQQVTLSCSPISGHRSVSWYQQTPGQGLQFLFEYFSETQRNKGNFPGRFSGRQFSNSRSEMNVSTLELGDSALYLCASRGLAGAADEQFFGPGTRLTVL.

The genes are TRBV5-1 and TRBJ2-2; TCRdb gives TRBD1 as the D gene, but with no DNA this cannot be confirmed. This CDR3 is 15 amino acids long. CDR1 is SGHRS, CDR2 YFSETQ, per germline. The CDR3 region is CASSRDRSNTGELFF.

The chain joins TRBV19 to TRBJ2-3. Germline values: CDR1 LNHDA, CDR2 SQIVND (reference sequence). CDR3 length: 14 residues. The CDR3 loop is CASSMIGGTDTQYF.

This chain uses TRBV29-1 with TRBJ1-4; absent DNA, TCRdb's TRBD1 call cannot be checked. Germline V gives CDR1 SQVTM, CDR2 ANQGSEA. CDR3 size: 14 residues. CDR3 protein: CSAKRGTTNEKLFF. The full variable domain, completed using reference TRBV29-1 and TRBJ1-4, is SAVISQKPSRDICQRGTSLTIQCQVDSQVTMMFWYRQQPGQSLTLIATANQGSEATYESGFVIDKFPISRPNLTFSTLTVSNMSPEDSSIYLCSAKRGTTNEKLFFGSGTQLSVL.

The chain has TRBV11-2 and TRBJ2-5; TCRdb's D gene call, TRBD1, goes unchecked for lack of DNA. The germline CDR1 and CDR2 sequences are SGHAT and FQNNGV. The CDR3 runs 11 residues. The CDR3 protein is CASSFSGAQYF.

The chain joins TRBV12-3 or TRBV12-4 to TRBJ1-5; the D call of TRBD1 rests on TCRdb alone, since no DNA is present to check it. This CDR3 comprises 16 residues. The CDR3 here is CASSLVGGASKQPQHF.

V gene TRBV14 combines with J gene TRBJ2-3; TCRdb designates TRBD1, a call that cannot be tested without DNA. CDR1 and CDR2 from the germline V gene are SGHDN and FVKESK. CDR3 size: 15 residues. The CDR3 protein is CASSPSLRSTDTQYF. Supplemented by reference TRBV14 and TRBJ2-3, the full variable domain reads EAGVTQFPSHSVIEKGQTVTLRCDPISGHDNLYWYRRVMGKEIKFLLHFVKESKQDESGMPNNRFLAERTGGTYSTLKVQPAELEDSGVYFCASSPSLRSTDTQYFGPGTRLTVL.

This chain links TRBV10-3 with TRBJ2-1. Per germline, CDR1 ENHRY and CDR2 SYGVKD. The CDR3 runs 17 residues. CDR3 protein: CAISDLRGGTPYNEQFF.

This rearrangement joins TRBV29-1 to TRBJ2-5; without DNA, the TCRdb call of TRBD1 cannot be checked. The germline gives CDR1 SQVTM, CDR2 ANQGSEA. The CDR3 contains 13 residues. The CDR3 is CSGDRGYGETQYF.

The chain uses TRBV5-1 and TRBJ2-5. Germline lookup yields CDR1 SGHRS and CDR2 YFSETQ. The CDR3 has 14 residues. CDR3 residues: CASSLGRVRETQYF.

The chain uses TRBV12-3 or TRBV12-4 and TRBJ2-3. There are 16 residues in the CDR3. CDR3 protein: CASSLYGSVPADTQYF.